These 29 T cell receptor beta chains came from one sample sequenced in a study of cytotoxic CD8 clonotypes in ibrutinib-treated CLL. Some clones are missing from TCRdb's copy, which holds only in-frame ones; the method was immunoSEQ multiplex PCR. The sample holds tens of thousands of clones; 71% are singletons and the top ten take around 15%. This specimen consisted of PBMCs, obtained at disease progression, from a patient treated with ibrutinib. The receptors were gathered from a human donor with chronic lymphocytic leukemia.

The rearrangement joins TRBV25-1 to TRBJ2-2, with D possibly called TRBD1 or TRBD2 (5 bases each). The CDR3 contains 15 residues. Germline CDR1 is MGHDK and CDR2 is SYGVNS. Trimming left V 7 bases short and J 0 bases short, with 12 bases between. CDR3 residues: CASTGTETNTGELFF. CDR3 bases: TGTGCCAGCACGGGGACGGAAACGAACACCGGGGAGCTGTTTTTT. Complete variable domain (other parts from reference TRBV25-1 and TRBJ2-2): EADIYQTPRYLVIGTGKKITLECSQTMGHDKMYWYQQDPGMELHLIHYSYGVNSTEKGDLSSESTVSRIRTEHFPLTLESARPSHTSQYLCASTGTETNTGELFFGEGSRLTVL.

The chain recombines TRBV5-1 with TRBJ1-2; TRBD1 matches at 9 bases. J was trimmed by 2 bases and V by 4 bases; bases with no gene match: 9. The CDR3 runs to 16 residues. Germline V CDR1 and CDR2: SGHRS, YFSETQ. This CDR3 reads CASSHSDGTGNYGYTF. CDR3 coding DNA: TGCGCCAGCAGCCACTCCGACGGGACAGGGAACTATGGCTACACCTTC. The full variable domain, rest sourced from reference TRBV5-1 and TRBJ1-2, is KAGVTQTPRYLIKTRGQQVTLSCSPISGHRSVSWYQQTPGQGLQFLFEYFSETQRNKGNFPGRFSGRQFSNSRSEMNVSTLELGDSALYLCASSHSDGTGNYGYTFGSGTRLTVV.

Only one count was recorded for this clone. The chain carries TRBV7-6 and TRBJ2-5, with 10 bases that match TRBD2. Germline CDR1 is SGHVS and CDR2 is FNYEAQ. Losses at the gene ends were 5 bases for V and 5 bases for J; bases not matched to a gene: 8. CDR3 length: 15 amino acids. The CDR3 region has the DNA TGTGCCAGCAGCCCCCGGACTAGCGGCAAGGAGACCCAGTACTTC. Amino acids: CASSPRTSGKETQYF.

This sequence joins TRBV6-1 and TRBJ2-7; no reliable D call. V was cut by 0 bases and J by 7 bases, with 7 bases left in between. From germline, CDR1 is MNHNS and CDR2 SASEGT. The CDR3 contains 12 residues. This CDR3 reads CASSEAPPEQYF. CDR3 sequence (DNA): TGTGCCAGCAGTGAAGCCCCCCCGGAGCAGTACTTC.

This sequence joins TRBV7-9 and TRBJ1-1, with unresolved D. The CDR3 runs 13 residues. Germline values: CDR1 SEHNR, CDR2 FQNEAQ (reference sequence). Deletions cut 7 bases from V and 1 base from J, with 10 bases between. The CDR3 reads CASNDPGNTEAFF. Here the CDR3 DNA reads TGTGCCAGCAACGATCCGGGGAACACTGAAGCTTTCTTT.

The chain employs TRBV27 and TRBJ2-5, with TRBD2 matching over 13 bases. The CDR3 runs to 14 residues. J was trimmed by 2 bases and V by 7 bases; bases with no gene match: 1. Germline V gene lookup returns CDR1 MNHEY and CDR2 SMNVEV (reference sequence). CDR3 in DNA: TGTGCCAGCAAACTAGCGGGGGGGCAAGAGACCCAGTACTTC. It is translated as CASKLAGGQETQYF.

The chain links TRBV6-5 to TRBJ2-2, with a weak D call TRBD2 (5 bases). The V gene lost 6 bases and the J gene lost 6 bases, with 8 bases spanning the gap. CDR1 MNHEY and CDR2 SVGAGI come from the germline V gene. CDR3 length equals 12 residues. The CDR3 region is CASSPGAGELFF. Here the CDR3 DNA reads TGTGCCAGCAGCCCCGGGGCCGGGGAGCTGTTTTTT.

This clone showed up just a few times. V gene TRBV5-8 combines with J gene TRBJ2-4, with D tentatively TRBD2 (5 bases). V lost 1 base and J 0 bases, leaving 17 bases between the germline ends. This CDR3 has 18 residues. The germline V gene has CDR1 SGHTS and CDR2 YDEGEE. The CDR3 reads CASSLMTRLSIAKNIQYF. Here the CDR3 DNA reads TGTGCCAGCAGCTTGATGACACGACTATCCATAGCCAAAAACATTCAGTACTTC.

This clone was picked up a small number of times. V is TRBV6-1 and J is TRBJ1-4; D not resolved. V was cut by 7 bases and J by 4 bases, with 13 bases left in between. The CDR3 is 14 residues long. CDR1 MNHNS and CDR2 SASEGT come from the germline V gene. The CDR3 DNA sequence: TGTGCCAGCAAGCAGACAAGAATTAATGAAAAACTGTTTTTT. It translates to CASKQTRINEKLFF.

This rearrangement joins TRBV5-4 to TRBJ2-2; unclear D gene. This CDR3 is 15 amino acids long. Germline-derived CDR1 and CDR2 are SGHNT and YYREEE (reference sequence). Trimming shortened V by 0 bases and J by 4 bases, and 10 bases separated the two germline ends. Written as DNA, the CDR3 is TGTGCCAGCAGCTTGGCAGGACGGACCACCGGGGAGCTGTTTTTT. Translating it yields CASSLAGRTTGELFF.

This chain links TRBV14 with TRBJ2-7; TRBD1 is a possible D gene (6 bases). CDR1 SGHDN and CDR2 FVKESK come from the germline V gene. Between the trimmed V and J ends, which lost 9 bases and 3 bases, there was a span of 15 bases. The length of the CDR3 is 13 residues. The DNA of the CDR3 is TGTGCCAGGGGAAAAAGGACAGACTACGAGCAGTACTTC. It yields the protein CARGKRTDYEQYF.

This clone came up once. The rearrangement uses TRBV2 and TRBJ1-4; 7 bases align to TRBD1. The V gene's germline CDR1 is SNHLY and CDR2 FYNNEI. The J segment lost 2 bases and the V segment lost 5 bases, leaving 5 bases of the junction unmatched. The CDR3 sequence is 15 residues long. The CDR3 DNA reads TGTGCCAGCAGTCCCACAGGGGCGACTAATGAAAAACTGTTTTTT. This gives the protein CASSPTGATNEKLFF.

The V and J genes are TRBV5-6 and TRBJ1-6; tentative D call: TRBD1 (5 bases). CDR3 length: 15 amino acids. The germline gives CDR1 SGHDT, CDR2 YYEEEE. V lost 0 bases to trimming and J lost 7 bases, with 11 bases between them. CDR3 nucleotides: TGTGCCAGCAGCTTGGGGGGACGTCAGAATTCACCCCTCCACTTT. Amino acid sequence: CASSLGGRQNSPLHF.

The rearrangement joins TRBV5-6 to TRBJ2-3; 9 nucleotides match TRBD2. The CDR3 contains 16 residues. Trimming cost V 6 bases and J 1 base; bases outside gene matches: 9. The V gene's germline CDR1 is SGHDT and CDR2 YYEEEE. CDR3 nucleotides: TGTGCCAGCACGTGGTATCCTAGCGGGGGCACAGATACGCAGTATTTT. Residues: CASTWYPSGGTDTQYF.

This clone was counted only a few times. J is TRBJ1-6 and V is TRBV6-5; TRBD1 matches at 10 bases. V was clipped by 6 bases and J by 9 bases; unmatched bases: 8. Germline values: CDR1 MNHEY, CDR2 SVGAGI. This CDR3 spans 15 amino acids. CDR3 amino acids: CASSTGTGDGSPLHF. The CDR3 coding sequence is TGTGCCAGCAGCACCGGGACAGGGGACGGTTCACCCCTCCACTTT.

This clone appeared once. The chain carries TRBV4-1 and TRBJ1-1; D gene uncertain. This CDR3 is built from 14 residues. V lost 1 base and J 5 bases, leaving 11 bases between the germline ends. Germline loops: CDR1 MGHRA, CDR2 YSYEKL. CDR3 amino acids: CASSQVARKTEAFF. For the CDR3, the DNA is TGCGCCAGCAGCCAAGTGGCCCGGAAGACTGAAGCTTTCTTT.

This clone has a handful of counts. The rearrangement joins TRBV7-9 to TRBJ1-2, with 8 bases identical to TRBD1. Germline CDR1 SEHNR, CDR2 FQNEAQ (reference sequence). The CDR3 has 14 amino acids. The V segment lost 4 bases and the J segment 2 bases; nucleotides outside the gene matches: 3. The CDR3 region is CASSSSGGNYGYTF. CDR3 nucleotides: TGTGCCAGCAGCTCGTCAGGGGGCAACTATGGCTACACCTTC.

The chain combines TRBV11-2 with TRBJ2-2; 11 bases are shared with TRBD2. J was trimmed by 5 bases and V by 5 bases; bases with no gene match: 4. Germline assignment: CDR1 SGHAT and CDR2 FQNNGV. This CDR3 has 15 amino acids. This chain's CDR3 is CASSLAGGPTGELFF. CDR3 coding DNA: TGTGCCAGCAGCCTAGCGGGGGGACCAACCGGGGAGCTGTTTTTT. The full variable domain, rest sourced from reference TRBV11-2 and TRBJ2-2, is EAGVAQSPRYKIIEKRQSVAFWCNPISGHATLYWYQQILGQGPKLLIQFQNNGVVDDSQLPKDRFSAERLKGVDSTLKIQPAKLEDSAVYLCASSLAGGPTGELFFGEGSRLTVL.

This rearrangement joins TRBV11-2 to TRBJ1-1; the D is unclear. The V gene lost 5 bases and the J gene lost 2 bases, with 9 bases spanning the gap. The CDR3 sequence is 13 residues long. CDR1 is SGHAT and CDR2 is FQNNGV in the germline V gene. CDR3 DNA sequence: TGTGCCAGCAGCCCACGGTCTAACACTGAAGCTTTCTTT. The encoded protein is CASSPRSNTEAFF.

V usage is TRBV12-5 and J usage is TRBJ2-5; D may be TRBD1 (5 bases). The CDR3 has 15 amino acids. V was trimmed by 2 bases and J by 5 bases, leaving 15 bases between them. Germline CDR1 and CDR2: LGHNT and FRNRAP. CDR3 DNA: TGTGCTAGTGGTTTGCTCCAGGGTAATCGGGAGACCCAGTACTTC. The encoded protein is CASGLLQGNRETQYF.

The sample holds one count of this clone. CDR3 nucleotides: TGTGCCAGCAGGACAGAGGGGAACATTCAGTACTTC. It specifies CASRTEGNIQYF. This sequence joins TRBV25-1 and TRBJ2-4; TRBD1 or TRBD2 may be the D gene (5 bases each). CDR1 and CDR2 (germline): MGHDK, SYGVNS. The germline V and J ends were trimmed by 6 bases and 7 bases, with 10 bases remaining between them. This CDR3 has 12 residues.

This chain links TRBV18 with TRBJ1-2, with D uncertain. Trimming took 7 bases from V and 4 from J, leaving 16 bases between them. This CDR3 is built from 14 residues. Germline V gene data show CDR1 as KGHSH and CDR2 as LQKENI. The CDR3 loop is CASWADESLYGYTF. Here the CDR3 DNA reads TGTGCCAGCTGGGCAGACGAGAGTCTCTATGGCTACACCTTC. The full variable domain, its missing parts supplied by reference TRBV18 and TRBJ1-2, is NAGVMQNPRHLVRRRGQEARLRCSPMKGHSHVYWYRQLPEEGLKFMVYLQKENIIDESGMPKERFSAEFPKEGPSILRIQQVVRGDSAAYFCASWADESLYGYTFGSGTRLTVV.

The V call is TRBV6-1, the J call TRBJ1-1; tentatively, D is TRBD1 (6 bases). The CDR3 length is 13 residues. Trimming shortened V by 4 bases and J by 4 bases, and 10 bases separated the two germline ends. Looked up from germline, CDR1 is MNHNS and CDR2 is SASEGT. The CDR3 reads CASSVTTGTEAFF. The CDR3, as DNA: TGTGCCAGCAGTGTTACGACAGGCACTGAAGCTTTCTTT.

The chain uses TRBV5-1 and TRBJ1-1, with 9 nucleotides matching TRBD1. The CDR3 has 15 amino acids. Trimming took 2 bases from V and 1 from J; bases not matched to a gene: 3. Per germline, CDR1 SGHRS and CDR2 YFSETQ. The CDR3 nucleotides read TGCGCCAGCAGCTTAGGGACAGGGTCGAACACTGAAGCTTTCTTT. Translating gives CASSLGTGSNTEAFF.

The chain carries TRBV6-1 and TRBJ1-1, with 7 bases identical to TRBD1. The junction had 7 bases not matched to a gene; V was cut back by 7 bases and J by 5 bases. CDR3 length: 13 residues. Germline V gene data show CDR1 as MNHNS and CDR2 as SASEGT. CDR3 region: CASNRQGGTEAFF. The CDR3 coding sequence is TGTGCCAGCAACAGACAGGGAGGGACTGAAGCTTTCTTT.

There are a few counts of this clone. The chain couples TRBV4-2 to TRBJ2-2; TRBD2 matches at 11 bases. Germline trimming cut 4 bases from V and 1 base from J; bases unmatched to any gene: 8. Germline CDR1 and CDR2: LGHNA and YNFKEQ. This CDR3 contains 18 residues. CDR3 sequence (DNA): TGTGCCAGCAGCCGACTGACTAGCGGGGCCTTGAACACCGGGGAGCTGTTTTTT. It encodes CASSRLTSGALNTGELFF.

The rearrangement links TRBV4-3 to TRBJ2-7, with D tentatively TRBD1 (5 bases). The germline V gene has CDR1 LGHNA and CDR2 YSLEER. V lost 2 bases and J lost 3, with 8 bases in between. This CDR3 contains 13 residues. The CDR3 spells CASSQRTNYEQYF. The CDR3 nucleotides read TGCGCCAGCAGCCAAAGGACAAACTACGAGCAGTACTTC.

V is TRBV4-2 and J is TRBJ1-4; D possibly corresponds to TRBD1 (6 bases). The CDR3 is 15 amino acids. V lost 0 bases, J lost 5 bases, and 10 bases lay in between. From germline, CDR1 is LGHNA and CDR2 YNFKEQ. The CDR3 DNA reads TGTGCCAGCAGCCAAGATGGGCAGGGGAATGAAAAACTGTTTTTT. This encodes CASSQDGQGNEKLFF.

This chain uses TRBV15 with TRBJ1-4; 10 bases line up with TRBD1. After removal of 6 bases from V and 7 bases from J, the junction contained 8 bases not matched to a gene. In germline, CDR1 is LNHNV, CDR2 YYDKDF (reference sequence). This CDR3 contains 15 residues. In DNA, the CDR3 is TGTGCCACCAGTCCCGACAGGGGGCATGGTGAAAAACTGTTTTTT. Translated, it gives CATSPDRGHGEKLFF. Supplemented by reference TRBV15 and TRBJ1-4, the full variable domain reads DAMVIQNPRYQVTQFGKPVTLSCSQTLNHNVMYWYQQKSSQAPKLLFHYYDKDFNNEADTPDNFQSRRPNTSFCFLDIRSPGLGDTAMYLCATSPDRGHGEKLFFGSGTQLSVL.